Presented here are 12 T cell receptor beta chains from one specimen sequenced in a study of cytomegalovirus exposure and HLA in healthy donors. Profiled with immunoSEQ multiplex PCR; TCRdb holds only in-frame clones, not every one. The sample has about 160,000 clones; over 85% are singletons. Sequenced input: PBMCs. These receptors were taken from a man between 18 and 35 years old in good health and CMV-seropositive.

This chain links TRBV7-2 with TRBJ2-3, with no clear D. The CDR3 extends over 13 amino acids. With 5 bases removed from V and 2 bases from J, the gap between germline ends came to 8 bases. Per germline, CDR1 SGHTA and CDR2 FQGNSA. The CDR3 region is CASSPEDTDTQYF. DNA for the CDR3: TGTGCCAGCAGCCCAGAGGACACAGATACGCAGTATTTT. Combining the CDR3 with reference TRBV7-2 and TRBJ2-3 gives the whole variable domain GAGVSQSPSNKVTEKGKDVELRCDPISGHTALYWYRQSLGQGLEFLIYFQGNSAPDKSGLPSDRFSAERTGGSVSTLTIQRTQQEDSAVYLCASSPEDTDTQYFGPGTRLTVL.

The chain recombines TRBV7-9 with TRBJ2-1; 7 nucleotides line up with TRBD1. V was clipped by 3 bases and J by 4 bases; unmatched bases: 3. Germline V lookup: CDR1 SEHNR, CDR2 FQNEAQ (reference sequence). CDR3 length: 14 residues. The CDR3 spells CASSLAGGYNEQFF. In DNA, the CDR3 is TGTGCCAGCAGCTTGGCAGGGGGTTACAATGAGCAGTTCTTC. Supplemented by reference TRBV7-9 and TRBJ2-1, the full variable domain reads DTGVSQNPRHKITKRGQNVTFRCDPISEHNRLYWYRQTLGQGPEFLTYFQNEAQLEKSRLLSDRFSAERPKGSFSTLEIQRTEQGDSAMYLCASSLAGGYNEQFFGPGTRLTVL.

This clone was found once. This rearrangement joins TRBV2 to TRBJ2-2; 8 positions agree with TRBD1. Unmatched junction bases numbered 27, after V lost 0 bases and J lost 3 bases. The CDR3 sequence is 24 residues long. From germline, CDR1 is SNHLY and CDR2 FYNNEI. CDR3 DNA sequence: TGTGCCAGCAGTGAAGCGGGCAGGGGGCGATCTATTAATTCTGACTGGAAACACACCGGGGAGCTGTTTTTT. Translating gives CASSEAGRGRSINSDWKHTGELFF.

J is TRBJ2-1 and V is TRBV19; 9 nucleotides align to TRBD2. After removal of 2 bases from V and 8 bases from J, the junction contained 13 bases not matched to a gene. The CDR3 loop spans 17 amino acids. Germline V lookup: CDR1 LNHDA, CDR2 SQIVND (reference sequence). CDR3 nucleotide sequence: TGTGCCAGTAGTATAAGGGGTAGCGGGAGTAGAGGGTATGAGCAGTTCTTC. Its translation is CASSIRGSGSRGYEQFF.

This clone appeared a few times. This CDR3 is also generated by other DNA sequences in the sample. CDR3 in DNA: TGTGCCACCAGCAGAGATTTGTCAGGTGGGAATCAGCCCCAGCATTTT. It yields the protein CATSRDLSGGNQPQHF. The chain carries TRBV15 and TRBJ1-5; D gene ambiguous. From germline, CDR1 is LNHNV and CDR2 YYDKDF (reference sequence). The CDR3 is 16 residues long. Trimming removed 0 bases from V and 4 bases from J, with 13 bases in between.

This clone has a single count. The rearrangement links TRBV7-9 to TRBJ2-1; the match to TRBD2 covers 8 bases. This CDR3 contains 15 residues. CDR1 and CDR2 from the germline V gene are SEHNR and FQNEAQ (reference sequence). Trimming took 5 bases from V and 2 from J; bases not matched to a gene: 5. The CDR3 sequence: CASSPPGGAYNEQFF. DNA of the CDR3: TGTGCCAGCAGCCCACCCGGGGGGGCCTACAATGAGCAGTTCTTC.

The rearrangement links TRBV19 to TRBJ2-7; D is perhaps TRBD2 (6 bases). CDR3 length equals 15 residues. Germline CDR1 LNHDA, CDR2 SQIVND (reference sequence). Trimming shortened V by 3 bases and J by 5 bases, and 17 bases separated the two germline ends. The DNA of the CDR3 is TGTGCCAGTAGTATGGGGCGGGACTTGTTCCACGAGCAGTACTTC. Encoded protein: CASSMGRDLFHEQYF.

The DNA for the CDR3 is TGTGCCAGCACCAATTGGCTCGGAGGAACAGATACGCAGTATTTT. Amino acid sequence: CASTNWLGGTDTQYF. The genes are TRBV5-4 and TRBJ2-3, with a weak D call TRBD2 (5 bases). This CDR3 is 15 amino acids long. Germline CDR1 reads SGHNT; CDR2 reads YYREEE (reference sequence). V was cut by 6 bases and J by 3 bases, with 17 bases left in between.

The chain couples TRBV28 to TRBJ2-3; 7 nucleotides agree with TRBD1. The germline CDR1 and CDR2 sequences are MDHEN and SYDVKM. The CDR3 covers 12 residues. V was clipped by 6 bases and J by 8 bases; unmatched bases: 5. CDR3 nucleotides: TGTGCCAGCAGCCCTCACAGGGGTACGCAGTATTTT. Protein product: CASSPHRGTQYF. The full variable domain, with the rest looked up from reference TRBV28 and TRBJ2-3, is DVKVTQSSRYLVKRTGEKVFLECVQDMDHENMFWYRQDPGLGLRLIYFSYDVKMKEKGDIPEGYSVSREKKERFSLILESASTNQTSMYLCASSPHRGTQYFGPGTRLTVL.

The chain carries TRBV30 and TRBJ2-3; 9 bases are shared with TRBD2. Germline loops: CDR1 GTSNPN, CDR2 SVGIG (reference sequence). V lost 0 bases to trimming and J lost 5 bases; unmatched junction nucleotides: 9. The CDR3 consists of 16 residues. The CDR3 DNA reads as TGTGCCTGGAGTGTATGGGGCGGGAGGGCCAGAGATACGCAGTATTTT. Translated, it gives CAWSVWGGRARDTQYF.

The V call is TRBV7-9, the J call TRBJ2-2, with 7 positions matching TRBD2. V shed 5 bases and J 0 bases; nucleotides not matched to a gene: 6. Germline CDR1 SEHNR, CDR2 FQNEAQ (reference sequence). This CDR3 is 16 amino acids long. CDR3 coding DNA: TGTGCCAGCAGCGAGAAGCGGGAAACGAACACCGGGGAGCTGTTTTTT. The encoded protein is CASSEKRETNTGELFF. The full variable domain, with the rest looked up from reference TRBV7-9 and TRBJ2-2, is DTGVSQNPRHKITKRGQNVTFRCDPISEHNRLYWYRQTLGQGPEFLTYFQNEAQLEKSRLLSDRFSAERPKGSFSTLEIQRTEQGDSAMYLCASSEKRETNTGELFFGEGSRLTVL.

The genes are TRBV6-1 and TRBJ1-5; 7 bases are shared with TRBD1. There are 14 residues in the CDR3. J gave up 2 bases and V 5 bases, and 3 bases lay outside the gene matches. Germline V CDR1 and CDR2: MNHNS, SASEGT. As DNA, the CDR3 is TGTGCCAGCAGTACTACAGGGGGCAATCAGCCCCAGCATTTT. Amino acid sequence: CASSTTGGNQPQHF.